These 9 T cell receptor beta chains originate from one sample sequenced in a study of identical twins. From the 5' RACE reads, TCRdb called clonotypes with MiXCR, one entry per CDR3 protein. Among around 1.7 million distinct CDR3 sequences listed, under 35% were seen once. The specimen was cord blood. The receptor set was obtained from a newborn girl in good health.

A few counts support this clonotype. This sequence may be a read error, since a much larger clone differs from it by one base. V and J are TRBV24-1 and TRBJ2-3; D is possibly TRBD1 (6 bases). Per germline, CDR1 KGHDR and CDR2 SFDVKD. The length of the CDR3 is 13 residues. Trimming shortened V by 5 bases and J by 1 base, and 6 bases separated the two germline ends. In DNA form, the CDR3 reads TGTGCCACCAGTGGACAGGGCACAGATACGCAGTATTTT. The encoded protein is CATSGQGTDTQYF.

This clonotype was detected a few times. The J gene is TRBJ2-3, the V gene TRBV29-1, with a weak D call TRBD1 (6 bases). This CDR3 comprises 15 residues. Trimming left V 6 bases short and J 0 bases short, with 16 bases between. Germline V CDR1 and CDR2: SQVTM, ANQGSEA. The CDR3 sequence is CSVRTYRVSTDTQYF. CDR3 DNA: TGCAGCGTCCGAACGTACAGGGTTAGCACAGATACGCAGTATTTT.

The DNA of the CDR3 is TGTGCCAGCAGTCCAGGGGGCCTCCGCACAGATACGCAGTATTTT. This codes for CASSPGGLRTDTQYF. The chain couples TRBV9 to TRBJ2-3, with 8 bases lining up with TRBD1. V shed 5 bases, J shed 1 base, and the junction held 6 bases outside the gene matches. The CDR3 length is 15 residues. CDR1 is SGDLS, CDR2 YYNGEE, per germline.

The CDR3 loop reads CASSPQGGRRDEAFF. The CDR3 DNA follows: TGTGCCAGCAGCCCACAGGGAGGGCGGAGGGATGAAGCTTTCTTT. The genes are TRBV13 and TRBJ1-1, with D maybe TRBD1 (6 bases). The CDR3 covers 15 residues. V was pared by 5 bases and J by 7 bases, with 20 bases between. CDR1 and CDR2 (germline): PRHDT, FYEKMQ (reference sequence).

A note on this clonotype: Being one base from a much bigger clone, this may be a read error. The chain has TRBV6-2 or TRBV6-3 and TRBJ2-3; 9 nucleotides align to TRBD1. The CDR3 spans 17 residues. The junction had 15 bases not matched to a gene; V was cut back by 8 bases and J by 3 bases. CDR1 and CDR2 (germline): MNHEY, SVGEGT. The DNA for the CDR3 is TGTGCCAGCGGCCCCGGGACAGGGAACAGACTTACAGATACGCAGTATTTT. Its translation: CASGPGTGNRLTDTQYF.

The V gene is TRBV29-1, the J gene TRBJ1-1, with TRBD1 identical over 7 bases. Germline V lookup: CDR1 SQVTM, CDR2 ANQGSEA. This CDR3 has 14 residues. V dropped 3 bases and J dropped 2; count of bases not matched to a gene: 6. The CDR3 loop reads CSVEEGAGNTEAFF. The CDR3, as DNA: TGCAGCGTTGAGGAGGGGGCAGGAAACACTGAAGCTTTCTTT. The full variable domain, completed using reference TRBV29-1 and TRBJ1-1, is SAVISQKPSRDICQRGTSLTIQCQVDSQVTMMFWYRQQPGQSLTLIATANQGSEATYESGFVIDKFPISRPNLTFSTLTVSNMSPEDSSIYLCSVEEGAGNTEAFFGQGTRLTVV.

The rearrangement links TRBV29-1 to TRBJ2-7, with 10 positions matching TRBD1. Looked up from germline, CDR1 is SQVTM and CDR2 is ANQGSEA. Germline trimming cut 6 bases from V and 0 bases from J; bases unmatched to any gene: 5. The CDR3 length is 14 residues. The CDR3 nucleotides are TGCAGCGTGGGACAGGGGTTAAGCTCCTACGAGCAGTACTTC. As protein: CSVGQGLSSYEQYF.

The chain couples TRBV19 to TRBJ2-1; a possible D gene is TRBD2 (5 bases). The CDR3 has 15 amino acids. From germline, CDR1 is LNHDA and CDR2 SQIVND (reference sequence). V gave up 5 bases and J gave up 4 bases, with 15 bases separating them. For the CDR3, the DNA is TGTGCCAGTAGTCTGGACTCCTCCATGTACAATGAGCAGTTCTTC. It codes for CASSLDSSMYNEQFF.

This chain uses TRBV6-1 with TRBJ2-3, with TRBD2 matching over 7 bases. V shed 5 bases and J 2 bases; nucleotides not matched to a gene: 10. CDR1 and CDR2 (germline): MNHNS, SASEGT. The CDR3 runs 16 residues. In DNA, the CDR3 is TGTGCCAGCAGTTTTATGGGGAGGGGAGTCACAGATACGCAGTATTTT. Its translation is CASSFMGRGVTDTQYF.